A selection of T cell receptor beta chains follows, all from one sample in a study of blood T cell repertoires in COVID-19. Only in-frame clones appear in the TCRdb table, and some are missing; sequencing was by immunoSEQ multiplex PCR. The sample contains approximately 220,000 clones, 86% of which appear only once. Sequencing was performed on peripheral blood. The receptors here all came from a woman aged 50 to 65 with acute or convalescent COVID-19. CDR3s include the opening cysteine and the closing phenylalanine or tryptophan. A D gene is named only where the DNA matches it firmly. Only some rows state a clone size, as once, few, many or a class for expanded clones.

clone_size | d_call | j_call | cdr3_length | v_call | cdr3_nt | cdr3_aa
- | TRBD2 | TRBJ2-7 | 16 | TRBV7-6 | TGTGCCAGCAGCCATACGACTAGCGGGGGGGCCTCCGAGCAGTACTTC | CASSHTTSGGASEQYF
- | - | TRBJ2-5 | 14 | TRBV18 | TGTGCCAGCTCCCAGTCCGGGGTCGTAGAGACCCAGTACTTC | CASSQSGVVETQYF
- | TRBD1 | TRBJ2-3 | 15 | TRBV6-5 | TGTGCCAGCAGTCCCGAGGGGACAGGGTGGCTTACGCAGTATTTT | CASSPEGTGWLTQYF
- | - | TRBJ1-5 | 17 | TRBV9 | TGTGCCAGCAGCGTAGGGCCAGGGGATAGTGGCAATCAGCCCCAGCATTTT | CASSVGPGDSGNQPQHF
- | - | TRBJ1-3 | 14 | TRBV7-9 | TGTGCCAGCAGCTTAACGAAACAGGGAAACACCATATATTTT | CASSLTKQGNTIYF
- | TRBD2 | TRBJ2-6 | 18 | TRBV6-2/TRBV6-3 | TGTGCCAGCAGTTACTCGTTTGGCGGGAGAGCTGGGGCCAACGTCCTGACTTTC | CASSYSFGGRAGANVLTF
few | - | TRBJ1-6 | 13 | TRBV2 | TGTGCCAGCAATAGGGACTCAGTTTCACCCCTCCACTTT | CASNRDSVSPLHF
- | TRBD1 | TRBJ1-1 | 15 | TRBV5-1 | TGCGCCAGCAGCTTATCGGGACAGGTTAACACTGAAGCTTTCTTT | CASSLSGQVNTEAFF
few | - | TRBJ1-1 | 15 | TRBV2 | TGTGCCAGCAAATTTGGGGCCCGGAGGGTCGCTGAAGCTTTCTTT | CASKFGARRVAEAFF
- | - | TRBJ2-7 | 15 | TRBV2 | TGTGCCAGCAGAGAGAACCGGGACACAACCTACGAGCAGTACTTC | CASRENRDTTYEQYF
- | TRBD1 | TRBJ2-7 | 15 | TRBV5-4 | TGTGCCAGCAGCTCCGGGGGACAGGGTGGCCTGGACCAGTACTTC | CASSSGGQGGLDQYF
once | - | TRBJ2-3 | 13 | TRBV19 | TGTGCCAGTAGTATACGCGGCACAGATACGCAGTATTTT | CASSIRGTDTQYF
- | - | TRBJ2-3 | 12 | TRBV30 | TGTGCCTGGAGTGGCGGGGCAGATACGCAGTATTTT | CAWSGGADTQYF
- | TRBD1 | TRBJ1-4 | 16 | TRBV15 | TGTGCCACCAGCAGAGATCTGGGGACAGGGACTGAAAAACTGTTTTTT | CATSRDLGTGTEKLFF
- | TRBD1 | TRBJ1-1 | 15 | TRBV6-5 | TGTGCCAGCAGTTACTCGAAGGACAGGGACACTGAAGCTTTCTTT | CASSYSKDRDTEAFF
- | - | TRBJ1-2 | 15 | TRBV4-1 | TGCGCCAGCAGCCTGGGGGGGGGTCTAGACTATGGCTACACCTTC | CASSLGGGLDYGYTF
- | - | TRBJ1-3 | 16 | TRBV15 | TGTGCCACCAGCAGGGCGACGGACAGTTATGGAAACACCATATATTTT | CATSRATDSYGNTIYF
- | - | TRBJ1-2 | 18 | TRBV4-2 | TGTGCCAGCAGCCTAATGCCGGCAGGGGAGGGGATTAACTATGGCTACACCTTC | CASSLMPAGEGINYGYTF
- | TRBD1 | TRBJ1-2 | 16 | TRBV7-3 | TGTGCCAGCAGCCCCGGGACAGGGGCGATTAACTATGGCTACACCTTC | CASSPGTGAINYGYTF
- | - | TRBJ1-5 | 14 | TRBV3-1/TRBV3-2 | TGTGCCAGCAGCCCGGAATCCGGGAATCAGCCCCAGCATTTT | CASSPESGNQPQHF
- | - | TRBJ2-1 | 14 | TRBV9 | TGTGCCAGCAGCCCTGGGGACTTCTACAATGAGCAGTTCTTC | CASSPGDFYNEQFF
- | TRBD1 | TRBJ2-1 | 16 | TRBV5-1 | TGCGCCAGCAGCTTGGAGGGGAACAGGGGCCACAATGAGCAGTTCTTC | CASSLEGNRGHNEQFF
- | - | TRBJ2-2 | 13 | TRBV2 | TGTGCCAGCAATCCAACAGGGACCGGGGAGCTGTTTTTT | CASNPTGTGELFF
- | TRBD2 | TRBJ2-3 | 16 | TRBV9 | TGTGCCAGCAGCGAGAGGGTAGCGGGGGCCACAGATACGCAGTATTTT | CASSERVAGATDTQYF
- | - | TRBJ1-5 | 14 | TRBV9 | TGTGCCAGCAGCATCACAGGCTTCGGTCAGCCCCAGCATTTT | CASSITGFGQPQHF
- | TRBD2 | TRBJ2-1 | 16 | TRBV9 | TGTGCCAGCAGCGTAGCCGGGACTAGGCTTCTCAATGAGCAGTTCTTC | CASSVAGTRLLNEQFF
- | TRBD1 | TRBJ2-2 | 16 | TRBV6-6 | TGTGCCAGCAGTTACTCAGGGACAGACACCACCGGGGAGCTGTTTTTT | CASSYSGTDTTGELFF
- | TRBD2 | TRBJ2-3 | 17 | TRBV5-1 | TGCGCCAGCAGCTTGGGACTAGCGGGGTCTAGCACAGATACGCAGTATTTT | CASSLGLAGSSTDTQYF
- | - | TRBJ2-1 | 14 | TRBV9 | TGTGCCAGCAGCGTAGCCAGCTCCTACAATGAGCAGTTCTTC | CASSVASSYNEQFF
- | - | TRBJ2-2 | 16 | TRBV6-1 | TGTGCCAGCAGTGGATACATGGCCCCCGACACCGGGGAGCTGTTTTTT | CASSGYMAPDTGELFF
- | TRBD2 | TRBJ2-7 | 15 | TRBV5-6 | TGTGCCAGCAGCTTGGTAGCGGGAGGGCGAGGCGAGCAGTACTTC | CASSLVAGGRGEQYF
- | TRBD1 | TRBJ2-2 | 14 | TRBV6-2/TRBV6-3 | TGTGCCAGCAGCGGACAGGGGTGGACCGGGGAGCTGTTTTTT | CASSGQGWTGELFF
- | TRBD1 | TRBJ1-1 | 14 | TRBV4-1 | TGCGCCAGCAGCCCGGGACAGGCGAACACTGAAGCTTTCTTT | CASSPGQANTEAFF
- | - | TRBJ1-5 | 15 | TRBV5-1 | TGCGCCAGCAGCTTGGAAGGGGGTTGGGGACAGCCCCAGCATTTT | CASSLEGGWGQPQHF
- | TRBD1 | TRBJ2-7 | 13 | TRBV29-1 | TGCAGCGTGTGGGGACAGGATACCTACGAGCAGTACTTC | CSVWGQDTYEQYF
few | - | TRBJ1-1 | 14 | TRBV10-3 | TGTGCCATCAGTCCAGGGGATTTGAGGACTGAAGCTTTCTTT | CAISPGDLRTEAFF
- | - | TRBJ2-2 | 13 | TRBV19 | TGTGCCAGTACTTGGGGGGACACCGGGGAGCTGTTTTTT | CASTWGDTGELFF
- | - | TRBJ1-4 | 11 | TRBV15 | TGTGCCACCAGCGGCTATGAAAAACTGTTTTTT | CATSGYEKLFF
- | TRBD2 | TRBJ2-7 | 13 | TRBV6-5 | TGTGCCAGCACAGGTAGCGGGAGCAGCGAGCAGTACTTC | CASTGSGSSEQYF
- | - | TRBJ1-1 | 14 | TRBV21-1 | TGTGCCAGCAGAAAAGATCGGGGGGACACTGAAGCTTTCTTT | CASRKDRGDTEAFF
- | - | TRBJ2-7 | 15 | TRBV9 | TGTGCCAGCAGCGTAGCCCAGCGGACAGCCTACGAGCAGTACTTC | CASSVAQRTAYEQYF
- | TRBD1 | TRBJ2-1 | 13 | TRBV27 | TGTGCCAGTTCAGGGGGCCCATACAATGAGCAGTTCTTC | CASSGGPYNEQFF
- | - | TRBJ1-2 | 13 | TRBV11-3 | TGTGCCAGCAGCTTAGGCTCGGCGGGTGGCTACACCTTC | CASSLGSAGGYTF
- | - | TRBJ2-7 | 17 | TRBV7-9 | TGTGCCAGCAGCCCCGGGACTTTTACAGCGAATACCTACGAGCAGTACTTC | CASSPGTFTANTYEQYF
- | - | TRBJ2-3 | 14 | TRBV18 | TGTGCCAGCTCACCAAACAGGGAAATAGATACGCAGTATTTT | CASSPNREIDTQYF
- | TRBD1 | TRBJ1-1 | 14 | TRBV11-1 | TGTGCCAGCAGGCTGGGACAGGCGAACACTGAAGCTTTCTTT | CASRLGQANTEAFF
- | - | TRBJ2-7 | 16 | TRBV7-2 | TGTGCCAGCAGCTTAGCCCCAGACAGGACGCCGGGGGAGCAGTACTTC | CASSLAPDRTPGEQYF
- | TRBD1 | TRBJ1-1 | 13 | TRBV2 | TGTGCCAGCAGCGGACAGGCCAACACTGAAGCTTTCTTT | CASSGQANTEAFF
- | - | TRBJ2-7 | 16 | TRBV7-6 | TGTGCCAGCAGCGCGCTAGGGAGCGGTGACGCCTACGAGCAGTACTTC | CASSALGSGDAYEQYF
- | - | TRBJ1-1 | 14 | TRBV3-1/TRBV3-2 | TGTGCCAGCAGCGCCCTTGGGAGCCGCACTGAAGCTTTCTTT | CASSALGSRTEAFF
- | - | TRBJ2-3 | 16 | TRBV9 | TGTGCCAGCAGCCCCCTGGCGGGACAGAACACAGATACGCAGTATTTT | CASSPLAGQNTDTQYF
- | - | TRBJ2-1 | 15 | TRBV7-2 | TGTGCCAGCAGCTTGGGGACACGATCCTACAATGAGCAGTTCTTC | CASSLGTRSYNEQFF